Presented here are 14 T cell receptor beta chains from one specimen sequenced in a study of T cell repertoires in cytomegalovirus infection. MiXCR, run by TCRdb on the reads, gives a single entry per CDR3 protein. The sample has 250,000 or so distinct CDR3 sequences, approximately 17% seen once. The sequenced material came from CD8+ T cells from PBMCs. These receptors all come from a human donor in good health (CMV status not recorded). Some clones in this sample may be carry-over from other donors' samples.

This clonotype was observed a handful of times. The rearrangement uses TRBV6-5 and TRBJ1-2; the D gene is possibly TRBD1 (5 bases). The germline CDR1 and CDR2 sequences are MNHEY and SVGAGI. The CDR3 length is 14 residues. The V end was cut by 0 bases, the J end by 7 bases, with 12 bases between. The CDR3 here is CASSYSRAWSGYTF. The CDR3 bases are TGTGCCAGCAGTTACTCCAGGGCTTGGAGTGGCTACACCTTC.

This clonotype was counted only a few times. The gene calls are TRBV5-1 and TRBJ2-3, with 10 bases lining up with TRBD1. J lost 5 bases, V lost 4 bases, and 10 bases had no gene match. Germline loops: CDR1 SGHRS, CDR2 YFSETQ. The CDR3 is 16 amino acids. The CDR3 loop is CASSLTTGQGIDTQYF. CDR3 coding DNA: TGCGCCAGCAGCCTGACGACGGGACAGGGGATAGATACGCAGTATTTT.

The CDR3, as DNA: TGCAGTGCTAGGCCGGGGATTGTAGGCTACAATGAGCAGTTCTTC. It specifies CSARPGIVGYNEQFF. The chain recombines TRBV20-1 with TRBJ2-1; TRBD2 might be the D (5 bases). The CDR3 runs 15 residues. Trimming pared 3 bases from V and 3 bases from J, leaving 15 bases between. Per the germline V gene, CDR1 is DFQATT and CDR2 is SNEGSKA (reference sequence).

This chain joins TRBV6-5 and TRBJ2-7, with a possible D match to TRBD1 (6 bases). V lost 3 bases and J lost 0, with 12 bases in between. The CDR3 contains 15 residues. From germline, CDR1 is MNHEY and CDR2 SVGAGI. The CDR3 here is CASSYLGATSYEQYF. The CDR3 DNA follows: TGTGCCAGCAGTTATTTGGGGGCTACCTCCTACGAGCAGTACTTC.

The chain has TRBV4-3 and TRBJ1-5; D remains unclear. This CDR3 spans 15 amino acids. From germline, CDR1 is LGHNA and CDR2 YSLEER. V was pared by 4 bases and J by 2 bases, with 12 bases between. CDR3 nucleotides: TGCGCCAGCAGCCTTTTCCGCGGAGGCAATCAGCCCCAGCATTTT. The encoded protein is CASSLFRGGNQPQHF.

The chain couples TRBV7-2 to TRBJ2-7, with D perhaps TRBD1 (6 bases). Trimming pared 7 bases from V and 0 bases from J, leaving 16 bases between. CDR1 and CDR2 (germline): SGHTA, FQGNSA. This CDR3 is 15 amino acids long. The CDR3 protein is CASTPGTKNSYEQYF. The CDR3 DNA is TGTGCCAGCACCCCCGGGACAAAGAACTCCTACGAGCAGTACTTC.

This clonotype has a count of ten or more. The chain links TRBV7-8 to TRBJ1-2; D unclear. V lost 1 base and J 5 bases, leaving 5 bases between the germline ends. The germline V gene encodes CDR1 SGHVS and CDR2 FQNEAQ. This CDR3 is 12 amino acids long. CDR3: CASSLESYGYTF. CDR3 nucleotides: TGTGCCAGCAGCTTAGAAAGTTATGGCTACACCTTC.

There are many counts of this clonotype. The chain carries TRBV7-2 and TRBJ1-3; TRBD1 is a possible D gene (5 bases). The V gene lost 5 bases and the J gene lost 7 bases, with 18 bases spanning the gap. The length of the CDR3 is 15 residues. Looked up from germline, CDR1 is SGHTA and CDR2 is FQGNSA. As DNA, the CDR3 is TGTGCCAGCAGCCCGGCGACGGACATAAGCAACACCATATATTTT. The encoded protein is CASSPATDISNTIYF.

This clonotype was observed at least ten times. The chain is built from TRBV12-3 or TRBV12-4 and TRBJ2-1, with no clear D. The CDR3 loop spans 14 amino acids. Trimming left V 5 bases short and J 5 bases short, with 13 bases between. CDR3 loop: CASSLHGEDNEQFF. In DNA, the CDR3 is TGTGCCAGCAGTCTTCACGGAGAGGACAATGAGCAGTTCTTC.

This rearrangement joins TRBV3-1 to TRBJ2-7, with D unclear. V lost 0 bases to trimming and J lost 6 bases, with 15 bases between them. Germline V gene data show CDR1 as LGHDT and CDR2 as YNNKEL (reference sequence). This CDR3 is 15 amino acids long. CDR3 region: CASSQDLAGNSEQYF. The CDR3 bases are TGTGCCAGCAGCCAAGATCTGGCAGGTAACTCCGAGCAGTACTTC.

This clonotype showed up many times. This chain connects TRBV12-3 or TRBV12-4 to TRBJ2-7, with a weak D call TRBD2 (6 bases). Between the trimmed V and J ends, which lost 4 bases and 2 bases, there was a span of 9 bases. The CDR3 is 13 residues long. Here the CDR3 reads CASSYSGPYEQYF. CDR3 nucleotides: TGTGCCAGCAGTTATAGCGGACCCTACGAGCAGTACTTC.

This chain joins TRBV11-1 and TRBJ2-3, with TRBD2 matching over 7 bases. The V gene's germline CDR1 is SGHAT and CDR2 FQDESV (reference sequence). With V trimmed by 2 bases and J by 4 bases, 6 bases remained unmatched. The CDR3 runs 15 residues. The CDR3 nucleotides are TGTGCCAGCAGCTTACGGCGGGGGAACCCAGATACGCAGTATTTT. Amino acids: CASSLRRGNPDTQYF. Complete variable domain (other parts from reference TRBV11-1 and TRBJ2-3): EAEVAQSPRYKITEKSQAVAFWCDPISGHATLYWYRQILGQGPELLVQFQDESVVDDSQLPKDRFSAERLKGVDSTLKIQPAELGDSAMYLCASSLRRGNPDTQYFGPGTRLTVL.

The chain is built from TRBV5-4 and TRBJ1-2; 10 nucleotides align to TRBD1. The CDR3 extends over 15 amino acids. Germline CDR1 is SGHNT and CDR2 is YYREEE (reference sequence). Trimming at V came to 0 bases and at J to 4 bases, leaving 3 bases not matched to a gene. In nucleotides, the CDR3 is TGTGCCAGCAGCTTGGGGACAGGGGGTTCCTATGGCTACACCTTC. It translates to CASSLGTGGSYGYTF.

With respect to this clonotype: The germline gene is not matched at one end of the junction; a read error may be the cause. The chain has TRBV18 and TRBJ2-4; TRBD2 is a possible D gene (5 bases). The CDR3 consists of 17 residues. Germline V gene data show CDR1 as KGHSH and CDR2 as LQKENI. CDR3 residues: CASSPQERNLAKNIQNF. The CDR3 bases are TGTGCCAGCTCACCACAGGAACGAAACCTAGCCAAAAACATTCAGAACTTC.